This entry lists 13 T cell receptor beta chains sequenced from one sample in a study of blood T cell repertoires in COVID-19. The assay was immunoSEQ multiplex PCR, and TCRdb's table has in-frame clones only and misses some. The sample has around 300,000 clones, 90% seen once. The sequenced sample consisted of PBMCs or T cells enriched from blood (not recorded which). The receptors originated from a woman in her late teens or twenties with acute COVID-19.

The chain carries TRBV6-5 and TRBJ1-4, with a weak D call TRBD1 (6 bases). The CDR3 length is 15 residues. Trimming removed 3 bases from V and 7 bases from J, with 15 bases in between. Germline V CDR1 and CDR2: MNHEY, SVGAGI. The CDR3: CASSYGSGESEKLFF. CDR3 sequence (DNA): TGTGCCAGCAGTTATGGATCAGGGGAGAGTGAAAAACTGTTTTTT.

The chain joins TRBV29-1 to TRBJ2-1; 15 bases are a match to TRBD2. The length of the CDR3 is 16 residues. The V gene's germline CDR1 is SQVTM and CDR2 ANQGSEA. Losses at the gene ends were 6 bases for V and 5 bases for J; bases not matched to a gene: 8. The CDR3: CSVTGLAGGPDNEQFF. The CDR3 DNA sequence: TGCAGCGTCACAGGACTAGCGGGAGGGCCGGACAATGAGCAGTTCTTC.

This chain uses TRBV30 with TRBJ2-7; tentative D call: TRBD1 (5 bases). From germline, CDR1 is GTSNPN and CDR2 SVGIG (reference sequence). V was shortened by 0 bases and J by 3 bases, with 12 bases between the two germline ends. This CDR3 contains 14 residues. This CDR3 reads CAWSVTRTHYEQYF. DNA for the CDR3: TGTGCCTGGAGTGTTACCCGGACACACTACGAGCAGTACTTC.

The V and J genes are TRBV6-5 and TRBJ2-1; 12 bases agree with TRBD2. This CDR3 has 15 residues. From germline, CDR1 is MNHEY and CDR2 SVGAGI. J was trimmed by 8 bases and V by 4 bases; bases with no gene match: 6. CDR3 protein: CASSSSSGRVDEQFF. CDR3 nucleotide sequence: TGTGCCAGCAGTTCCTCTAGCGGGAGGGTGGATGAGCAGTTCTTC.

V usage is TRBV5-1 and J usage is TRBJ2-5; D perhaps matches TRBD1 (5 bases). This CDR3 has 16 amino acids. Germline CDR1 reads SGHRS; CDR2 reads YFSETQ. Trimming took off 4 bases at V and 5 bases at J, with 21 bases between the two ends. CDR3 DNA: TGCGCCAGCAGCCCAGCTAGGGGCCCCGTTCCGGAGACCCAGTACTTC. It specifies CASSPARGPVPETQYF.

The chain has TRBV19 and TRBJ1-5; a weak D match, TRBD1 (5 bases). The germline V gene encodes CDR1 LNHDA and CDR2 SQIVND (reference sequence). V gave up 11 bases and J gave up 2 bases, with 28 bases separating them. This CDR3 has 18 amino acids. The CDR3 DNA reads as TGTGCCCCGAAACCCGGGAGTTGGGGGTCGAACGGCAATCAGCCCCAGCATTTT. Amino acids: CAPKPGSWGSNGNQPQHF. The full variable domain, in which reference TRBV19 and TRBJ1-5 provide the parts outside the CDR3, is DGGITQSPKYLFRKEGQNVTLSCEQNLNHDAMYWYRQDPGQGLRLIYYSQIVNDFQKGDIAEGYSVSREKKESFPLTVTSAQKNPTAFYLCAPKPGSWGSNGNQPQHFGDGTRLSIL.

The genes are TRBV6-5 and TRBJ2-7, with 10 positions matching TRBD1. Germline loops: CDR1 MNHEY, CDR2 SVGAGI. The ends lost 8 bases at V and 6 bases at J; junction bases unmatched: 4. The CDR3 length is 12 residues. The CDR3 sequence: CASDRDRGEQYF. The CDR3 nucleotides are TGTGCCAGCGACCGGGACAGGGGCGAGCAGTACTTC.

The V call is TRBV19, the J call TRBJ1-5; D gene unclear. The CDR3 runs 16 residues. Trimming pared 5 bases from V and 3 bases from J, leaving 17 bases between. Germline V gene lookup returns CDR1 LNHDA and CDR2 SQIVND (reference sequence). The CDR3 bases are TGTGCCAGTAGTCCCCTAGCGGAAGGTTACAATCAGCCCCAGCATTTT. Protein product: CASSPLAEGYNQPQHF.

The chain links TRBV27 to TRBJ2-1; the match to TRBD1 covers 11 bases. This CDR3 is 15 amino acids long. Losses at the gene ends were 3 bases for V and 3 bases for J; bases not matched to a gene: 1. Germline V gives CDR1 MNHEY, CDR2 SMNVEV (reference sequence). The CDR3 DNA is TGTGCCAGCAGTTTGGGACAGGGGGGCTACAATGAGCAGTTCTTC. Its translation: CASSLGQGGYNEQFF.

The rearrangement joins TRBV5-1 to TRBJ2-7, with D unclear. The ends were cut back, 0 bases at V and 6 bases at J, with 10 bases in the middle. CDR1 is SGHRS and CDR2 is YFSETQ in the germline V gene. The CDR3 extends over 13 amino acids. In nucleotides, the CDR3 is TGCGCCAGCAGCTTGGGCCTAGTGGGCGAGCAGTACTTC. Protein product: CASSLGLVGEQYF.

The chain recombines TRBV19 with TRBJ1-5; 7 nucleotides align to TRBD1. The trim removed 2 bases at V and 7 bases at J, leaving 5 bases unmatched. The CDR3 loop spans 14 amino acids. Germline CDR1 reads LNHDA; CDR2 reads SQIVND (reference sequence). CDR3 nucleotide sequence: TGTGCCAGTAGTATACCGGGAGGGGGCCAGCCCCAGCATTTT. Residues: CASSIPGGGQPQHF. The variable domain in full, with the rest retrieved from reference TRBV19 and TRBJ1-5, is DGGITQSPKYLFRKEGQNVTLSCEQNLNHDAMYWYRQDPGQGLRLIYYSQIVNDFQKGDIAEGYSVSREKKESFPLTVTSAQKNPTAFYLCASSIPGGGQPQHFGDGTRLSIL.

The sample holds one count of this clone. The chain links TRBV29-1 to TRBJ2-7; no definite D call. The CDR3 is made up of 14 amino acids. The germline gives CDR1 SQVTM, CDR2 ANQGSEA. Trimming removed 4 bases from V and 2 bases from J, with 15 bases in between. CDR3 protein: CSVVVGAPAYEQYF. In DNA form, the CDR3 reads TGCAGCGTTGTAGTGGGCGCACCTGCCTACGAGCAGTACTTC.

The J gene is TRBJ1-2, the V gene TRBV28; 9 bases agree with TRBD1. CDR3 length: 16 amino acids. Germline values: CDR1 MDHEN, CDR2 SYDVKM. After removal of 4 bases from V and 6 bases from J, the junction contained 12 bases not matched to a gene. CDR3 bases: TGTGCCAGCAGTTCCGGACAGGGGTCCGGTTGGCATGGCTACACCTTC. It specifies CASSSGQGSGWHGYTF.